This record concerns one TCR beta chain sequence. Its antigen is unidentified. Expressed TCRB transcripts were sequenced because the entire RNA isolate underwent reverse transcription. This table comes from immunoSEQ multiplex PCR, and its TCRdb copy is limited to in-frame clones, with some not included. The sample has fewer than 550,000 clones, about an eighth seen once. This entry comes from a study of beta chain features in type 1 diabetes. Study-level points and caveats: The analysis here could not establish whether HLA type shapes TCRB rearrangement.

Trimming cost V 1 base and J 4 bases; bases outside gene matches: 12. The CDR3 sequence is 18 residues long. CDR1 and CDR2 (germline): SGHTA, FQGNSA. The chain has TRBV7-2 and TRBJ2-5; 10 bases line up with TRBD2. Sequencing was performed on naive CD4+ T cells from blood. The clonotype comes from a woman under 30 in good health. CDR3 in DNA: TGTGCCAGCAGCTTAGGTCGGACTAGCGGAGGCGAGCGAGAGACCCAGTACTTC. Protein: CASSLGRTSGGERETQYF.